Listed below are T cell receptor beta chains from one sample, sequenced in a study of low-dose radiotherapy and immunotherapy resistance in tumors. From the reads, TCRdb called clonotypes with MiXCR, one entry per CDR3 protein. This table has 95,000 to 100,000 distinct CDR3 sequences, more than 20% appearing once. The input for sequencing was PBMCs, taken after low-dose radiotherapy plus immunotherapy. These TCRs come from a male donor with prostate cancer. Each CDR3 is given with its conserved first and last residue. The D gene is left open where the match is weak. The size field is filled for only some rows; it gives once, few, many or a size class.

d_gene: NA
v_gene: TRBV4-2
abundance: many
j_gene: TRBJ2-3
CDR3aa: CASSQVQGMGSDTQYF
CDR3nt: TGTGCCAGCAGCCAAGTACAGGGCATGGGGTCAGATACGCAGTATTTT

d_gene: NA
v_gene: TRBV27
abundance: many
j_gene: TRBJ2-3
CDR3aa: CASSFSTDTQYF
CDR3nt: TGTGCCAGCAGTTTCTCCACAGATACGCAGTATTTT

d_gene: TRBD2
v_gene: TRBV7-8
abundance: NA
j_gene: TRBJ2-2
CDR3aa: CASSLVLVLGASGGAGELFF
CDR3nt: TGTGCCAGCAGCTTAGTCTTGGTCTTAGGGGCTAGCGGGGGGGCCGGGGAGCTGTTTTTT

d_gene: NA
v_gene: TRBV29-1
abundance: many
j_gene: TRBJ2-7
CDR3aa: CSTQKKLRDKAYEQYF
CDR3nt: TGCAGCACCCAAAAAAAGCTCCGGGACAAGGCCTACGAGCAGTACTTC

d_gene: TRBD1
v_gene: TRBV13
abundance: NA
j_gene: TRBJ2-3
CDR3aa: CASSAGQGGQFGTQYF
CDR3nt: TGTGCCAGCAGCGCAGGACAGGGGGGACAATTCGGTACGCAGTATTTT

d_gene: NA
v_gene: TRBV11-2
abundance: many
j_gene: TRBJ2-3
CDR3aa: CASILIGGGTDTQYF
CDR3nt: TGTGCCAGCATCCTTATAGGCGGGGGCACAGATACGCAGTATTTT

d_gene: NA
v_gene: TRBV19
abundance: many
j_gene: TRBJ1-2
CDR3aa: CASTTRQGRRVNYGYTF
CDR3nt: TGTGCCAGTACCACCCGGCAGGGGCGGAGGGTTAACTATGGCTACACCTTC

d_gene: NA
v_gene: TRBV5-1
abundance: many
j_gene: TRBJ2-7
CDR3aa: CASSLEGTNPTYEQYF
CDR3nt: TGCGCCAGCAGCTTGGAAGGGACGAATCCCACCTACGAGCAGTACTTC

d_gene: NA
v_gene: TRBV20-1
abundance: many
j_gene: TRBJ2-1
CDR3aa: CSARVAPYNEQFF
CDR3nt: TGCAGTGCTAGAGTGGCCCCGTACAATGAGCAGTTCTTC

d_gene: NA
v_gene: TRBV6-5
abundance: many
j_gene: TRBJ2-1
CDR3aa: CASKGTAGNEQFF
CDR3nt: TGTGCCAGCAAAGGGACCGCCGGGAATGAGCAGTTCTTC

d_gene: NA
v_gene: TRBV18
abundance: many
j_gene: TRBJ1-5
CDR3aa: CASSPDISNQPQHF
CDR3nt: TGTGCCAGCTCACCAGATATCAGCAATCAGCCCCAGCATTTT

d_gene: TRBD1
v_gene: TRBV20-1
abundance: many
j_gene: TRBJ1-2
CDR3aa: CSAGTGENYGYTF
CDR3nt: TGCAGTGCCGGGACAGGGGAAAACTATGGCTACACCTTC

d_gene: TRBD1
v_gene: TRBV2
abundance: many
j_gene: TRBJ1-4
CDR3aa: CASGQGRNEKLFF
CDR3nt: TGTGCCAGCGGACAGGGGAGAAATGAAAAACTGTTTTTT

d_gene: TRBD1
v_gene: TRBV7-8
abundance: NA
j_gene: TRBJ1-4
CDR3aa: CASSRLGTENEKLFF
CDR3nt: TGTGCCAGCAGCCGACTTGGGACAGAAAATGAAAAACTGTTTTTT

d_gene: NA
v_gene: TRBV2
abundance: many
j_gene: TRBJ2-3
CDR3aa: CASTDTQYF
CDR3nt: TGTGCCAGCACCGATACGCAGTATTTT

d_gene: NA
v_gene: TRBV12-3/TRBV12-4
abundance: many
j_gene: TRBJ1-4
CDR3aa: CASSEQTTNEKLFF
CDR3nt: TGTGCCAGCAGTGAGCAGACAACTAATGAAAAACTGTTTTTT

d_gene: NA
v_gene: TRBV7-9
abundance: many
j_gene: TRBJ2-3
CDR3aa: CASSPRPDTQYF
CDR3nt: TGTGCCAGCAGCCCAAGGCCTGATACGCAGTATTTT

d_gene: TRBD1
v_gene: TRBV18
abundance: many
j_gene: TRBJ1-1
CDR3aa: CASSLGQLNTEAFF
CDR3nt: TGTGCCAGCTCACTGGGACAGCTGAACACTGAAGCTTTCTTT

d_gene: NA
v_gene: TRBV10-3
abundance: many
j_gene: TRBJ2-7
CDR3aa: CAIQQDVPYEQYF
CDR3nt: TGTGCCATCCAGCAGGATGTCCCCTACGAGCAGTACTTC

d_gene: NA
v_gene: TRBV7-2
abundance: many
j_gene: TRBJ1-2
CDR3aa: CASSLVAAGGYTF
CDR3nt: TGTGCCAGCAGCTTAGTGGCGGCGGGTGGCTACACCTTC

d_gene: NA
v_gene: TRBV5-6
abundance: many
j_gene: TRBJ2-2
CDR3aa: CASSLSRAWNTGELFF
CDR3nt: TGTGCCAGCAGCTTGAGCAGGGCGTGGAACACCGGGGAGCTGTTTTTT

d_gene: NA
v_gene: TRBV14
abundance: many
j_gene: TRBJ2-3
CDR3aa: CASSRWDRNLDTQYF
CDR3nt: TGTGCCAGCAGCCGGTGGGATAGGAATTTGGATACGCAGTATTTT

d_gene: NA
v_gene: TRBV4-3
abundance: once
j_gene: TRBJ2-6
CDR3aa: CASSQDVRPPVLTF
CDR3nt: TGCGCCAGCAGCCAAGATGTTCGCCCCCCCGTCCTGACTTTC

d_gene: NA
v_gene: TRBV3-1
abundance: many
j_gene: TRBJ2-5
CDR3aa: CASSQGMGETQYF
CDR3nt: TGTGCCAGCAGCCAAGGAATGGGAGAGACCCAGTACTTC